The 10 T cell receptor beta chains listed next were all sequenced from one sample in a study of blood T cells in healthy people across ages. Together with a sample-barcoded 5' primer, a J-beta primer mix was included in a second PCR lasting roughly 6 to 12 cycles. A single record per CDR3 protein comes from TCRdb applying MiXCR to the 5' RACE reads. The sample contains under 2,000,000 distinct CDR3 sequences, 49% of which appear only once. The material sequenced was blood. The receptors here all came from a middle-aged woman in good health.

This clonotype occurred many times. The CDR3 DNA reads as TGCAGTGCCGTCAACCGGGACTACCGCACAGATACGCAGTATTTT. Translated, it gives CSAVNRDYRTDTQYF. The chain couples TRBV20-1 to TRBJ2-3; TRBD2 agrees at 7 bases. Trimming cost V 6 bases and J 1 base; bases outside gene matches: 10. The CDR3 length is 15 residues. Per the germline V gene, CDR1 is DFQATT and CDR2 is SNEGSKA (reference sequence).

The rearrangement joins TRBV6-5 to TRBJ1-2; no clear D gene. The CDR3 is 12 residues long. Trimming pared 6 bases from V and 8 bases from J, leaving 13 bases between. CDR1 MNHEY and CDR2 SVGAGI come from the germline V gene. CDR3 nucleotide sequence: TGTGCCAGCAGGGAAGTCGGGGTCGGCTACACCTTC. Its translation is CASREVGVGYTF.

The CDR3 region is CSARVPRQGRNEQFF. In DNA form, the CDR3 reads TGCAGTGCTAGAGTCCCGAGACAGGGCCGCAATGAGCAGTTCTTC. The chain combines TRBV20-1 with TRBJ2-1; 7 bases fit TRBD1. CDR3 size: 15 residues. The germline V gene has CDR1 DFQATT and CDR2 SNEGSKA (reference sequence). V lost 1 base and J lost 6; bases outside the gene matches: 9.

There are a few counts of this clonotype. This chain uses TRBV10-1 with TRBJ2-5; D assignment may be TRBD1 or TRBD2 (5 bases each). This CDR3 region has 12 residues. With 8 bases removed from V and 7 bases from J, the gap between germline ends came to 14 bases. Looked up from germline, CDR1 is WNHNN and CDR2 is SYGVQD (reference sequence). The DNA of the CDR3 is TGCGCCAGCGAGGGACCGTCGGGGACCCAGTACTTC. Its translation: CASEGPSGTQYF.

V and J are TRBV5-6 and TRBJ1-2; 7 nucleotides line up with TRBD1. Germline loops: CDR1 SGHDT, CDR2 YYEEEE. This CDR3 contains 13 residues. Trimming cost V 4 bases and J 7 bases; bases outside gene matches: 7. The CDR3 bases are TGTGCCAGCAGCCTCGACAGGGAATTTGGCTACACCTTC. Translating gives CASSLDREFGYTF.

This clonotype was detected only a few times. This sequence joins TRBV6-2 or TRBV6-3 and TRBJ1-5; D gene unclear. V was pared by 2 bases and J by 5 bases, with 7 bases between. CDR1 is MNHEY, CDR2 SVGEGT, per germline. CDR3 length: 13 amino acids. This CDR3 is CASSYRVDQPQHF. The CDR3 region has the DNA TGTGCCAGCAGTTACAGGGTTGATCAGCCCCAGCATTTT.

The genes are TRBV29-1 and TRBJ1-2; 8 bases map to TRBD1. After removal of 8 bases from V and 6 bases from J, the junction contained 11 bases not matched to a gene. CDR3 length: 13 amino acids. The germline gives CDR1 SQVTM, CDR2 ANQGSEA. Here the CDR3 DNA reads TGCAGCTATGGCGACAGGGGAAAAGATGGCTACACCTTC. Amino acid sequence: CSYGDRGKDGYTF.

On this clonotype itself: Lacking the conserved final phenylalanine or tryptophan, this CDR3 likely reflects a read error. The chain has TRBV5-1 and TRBJ2-5; 9 nucleotides agree with TRBD1. V dropped 2 bases and J dropped 5; count of bases not matched to a gene: 7. The CDR3 covers 15 residues. Germline CDR1 is SGHRS and CDR2 is YFSETQ. The chain's CDR3 is CASSLLGQGWETQYV. The CDR3 DNA sequence: TGCGCCAGCAGCTTACTGGGACAGGGCTGGGAGACCCAGTACGTC.

The chain has TRBV4-1 and TRBJ2-4; 10 bases are shared with TRBD1. The end of the DNA is better explained by TRBJ2-7, so the J call may be wrong. This CDR3 is built from 17 residues. Germline values: CDR1 MGHRA, CDR2 YSYEKL. CDR3 sequence: CASSREITGQGTYEQYF. For the CDR3, the DNA is TGCGCCAGCAGCCGAGAAATTACGGGACAGGGGACGTACGAGCAGTACTTC.

This clonotype was detected only a few times. The chain has TRBV27 and TRBJ2-7; TRBD1 is a possible D gene (5 bases). The CDR3 spans 12 residues. V lost 5 bases to trimming and J lost 9 bases, with 14 bases between them. CDR1 is MNHEY, CDR2 SMNVEV, per germline (reference sequence). In DNA form, the CDR3 reads TGTGCCAGCAGTCAGGGTGGCATACGGCAGTACTTC. Translating gives CASSQGGIRQYF.